This T cell receptor (beta chain) was sequenced for a study of T-cell memory formation after mild COVID-19. With 7 bases clipped from V and 6 bases from J, the junction kept 7 bases outside the gene matches. The length of the CDR3 is 14 residues. Germline CDR1 and CDR2: MDHEN and SYDVKM. Study-wide findings and caveats: A balance of CD4 and CD8 characterized clones contracting day 15 to 85, whereas later expanders leaned CD4+.

Each CDR3 protein gets one entry after TCRdb re-called the 5' RACE reads with MiXCR. The table has some 450,000 distinct CDR3 sequences, roughly 18% seen once. Details on this clonotype: Its antigen is unknown.

Input material: PBMCs or a T cell subset sorted from them (not recorded which). This clonotype was sampled from a man between 18 and 35 years old who had mild COVID-19 (a few samples of this study predate the infection). Cell type and time point are not known. The gene calls are TRBV28 and TRBJ1-5; 9 bases agree with TRBD1. This CDR3 reads CASIWGQGTQPQHF. CDR3 in DNA: TGTGCCAGCATATGGGGACAGGGAACTCAGCCCCAGCATTTT.